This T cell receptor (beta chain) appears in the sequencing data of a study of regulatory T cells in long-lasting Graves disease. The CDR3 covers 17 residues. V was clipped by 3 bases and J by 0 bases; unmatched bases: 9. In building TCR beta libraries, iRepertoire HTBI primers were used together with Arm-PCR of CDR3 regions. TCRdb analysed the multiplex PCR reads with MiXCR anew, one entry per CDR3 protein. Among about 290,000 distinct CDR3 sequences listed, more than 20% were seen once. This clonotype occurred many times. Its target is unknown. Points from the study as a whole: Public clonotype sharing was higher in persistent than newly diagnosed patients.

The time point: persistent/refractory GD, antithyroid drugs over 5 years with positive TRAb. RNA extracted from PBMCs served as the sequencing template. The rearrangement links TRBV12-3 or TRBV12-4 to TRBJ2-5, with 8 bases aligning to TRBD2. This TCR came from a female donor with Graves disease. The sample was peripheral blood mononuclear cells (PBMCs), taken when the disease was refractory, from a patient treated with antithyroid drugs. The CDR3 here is CASSLPAGEGNQETQYF. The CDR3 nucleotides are TGTGCCAGCAGTTTGCCAGCGGGAGAGGGGAACCAAGAGACCCAGTACTTC.